This is a list of T cell receptor beta chains from one sample in a study of blood T cell repertoires in COVID-19. TCRdb's table, derived via immunoSEQ multiplex PCR, lists solely in-frame clones and lacks some. The sample gives 75,000 to 100,000 clones, 65% to 85% of which show up once; 4.4% is in the top ten. The sequencing sample was made of peripheral blood. The receptor set was obtained from a man in his sixties with acute or convalescent COVID-19. Each CDR3 is given with its conserved first and last residue. The D gene is left open where the match is weak. The listing skips clone size in some rows; elsewhere it reads once, few, many or a size class.

j_call d_call cdr3_length v_call clone_size cdr3_aa cdr3_nt
TRBJ2-5 TRBD2 15 TRBV7-9 few CASSFLPGGQETQYF TGTGCCAGCAGCTTTCTGCCGGGGGGCCAAGAGACCCAGTACTTC
TRBJ2-4 TRBD2 16 TRBV24-1 NA CATSDASGSPKNIQYF TGTGCCACCAGTGATGCTAGCGGGAGTCCCAAAAACATTCAGTACTTC
TRBJ2-1 TRBD2 16 TRBV11-2 NA CASSARLAGVYNEQFF TGTGCCAGCAGCGCGCGACTAGCGGGAGTCTACAATGAGCAGTTCTTC
TRBJ2-7 NA 13 TRBV6-5 few CASRNDRDYEQYF TGTGCCAGCAGGAACGACAGAGATTACGAGCAGTACTTC
TRBJ2-7 NA 14 TRBV5-1 once CASSFFRGTYEQYF TGCGCCAGCAGCTTTTTTCGAGGGACCTACGAGCAGTACTTC
TRBJ1-4 TRBD1 14 TRBV6-5 NA CASSSNRDSEKLFF TGTGCCAGCAGTTCCAACCGGGACAGTGAAAAACTGTTTTTT
TRBJ2-3 TRBD2 18 TRBV27 NA CASKSFGEPSGSTDTQYF TGTGCCAGCAAATCGTTTGGGGAACCTAGCGGTAGCACAGATACGCAGTATTTT
TRBJ2-6 NA 16 TRBV3-1/TRBV3-2 NA CASSQQQGAGANVLTF TGTGCCAGCAGCCAACAACAGGGCGCTGGGGCCAACGTCCTGACTTTC
TRBJ1-1 NA 15 TRBV6-2/TRBV6-3 NA CASSYRQAVNTEAFF TGTGCCAGCAGTTACAGACAGGCCGTCAACACTGAAGCTTTCTTT
TRBJ1-2 NA 12 TRBV15 NA CATSRDSYGYTF TGTGCCACCAGCCGGGACTCCTATGGCTACACCTTC
TRBJ2-2 TRBD2 16 TRBV19 NA CASRRTSGSWSGELFF TGTGCCAGTAGACGGACTAGCGGGAGTTGGAGCGGGGAGCTGTTTTTT
TRBJ2-5 TRBD1 13 TRBV5-4 few CASSGTGQGTQYF TGTGCCAGCAGCGGGACAGGCCAGGGGACCCAGTACTTC
TRBJ2-7 TRBD2 15 TRBV19 NA CASSISSGSFNEQYF TGTGCCAGTAGTATTTCTAGCGGGAGTTTCAACGAGCAGTACTTC
TRBJ2-7 NA 14 TRBV28 NA CASSLPGSNYEQYF TGTGCCAGCAGTTTACCCGGGAGTAACTACGAGCAGTACTTC
TRBJ2-6 NA 15 TRBV28 NA CASSTSGTGANVLTF TGTGCCAGCAGTACTTCAGGGACTGGGGCCAACGTCCTGACTTTC
TRBJ2-2 TRBD2 15 TRBV24-1 many CATSDRLANTGELFF TGTGCCACCAGTGATAGACTAGCAAACACCGGGGAGCTGTTTTTT
TRBJ1-2 TRBD1 14 TRBV2 NA CASRTGGGTIGYTF TGTGCCAGCAGGACAGGGGGCGGAACTATCGGCTACACCTTC
TRBJ1-1 NA 13 TRBV12-3/TRBV12-4 NA CASSLKEGTEAFF TGTGCCAGCAGTTTGAAGGAGGGCACTGAAGCTTTCTTT
TRBJ1-6 NA 13 TRBV29-1 few CSVGTGDNSPLHF TGCAGCGTTGGGACCGGGGATAATTCACCCCTCCACTTT
TRBJ1-5 NA 15 TRBV19 NA CASSVGPLGNQPQHF TGTGCCAGTAGCGTTGGGCCTTTGGGCAATCAGCCCCAGCATTTT
TRBJ2-2 NA 18 TRBV7-2 NA CASSHDWGVPRAAGELFF TGTGCCAGCAGCCACGATTGGGGGGTCCCGAGGGCAGCCGGGGAGCTGTTTTTT
TRBJ2-7 TRBD2 13 TRBV11-2 NA CASKESGTYEQYF TGTGCCAGCAAGGAGAGCGGGACCTACGAGCAGTACTTC
TRBJ2-3 NA 13 TRBV21-1 NA CASRLASADTQYF TGTGCCAGCCGACTAGCCAGCGCAGATACGCAGTATTTT
TRBJ2-7 NA 14 TRBV5-1 few CASSRGVTQEEERF TGCGCCAGCAGCCGCGGGGTAACACAAGAAGAAGAAAGATTC
TRBJ2-2 TRBD2 15 TRBV7-2 NA CASSSSGGRTGELFF TGTGCCAGCAGCTCGAGCGGGGGGCGTACCGGGGAGCTGTTTTTT
TRBJ1-1 NA 13 TRBV10-3 NA CAISRGQGNEAFF TGTGCCATCAGTAGAGGTCAGGGGAATGAAGCTTTCTTT
TRBJ2-2 NA 16 TRBV7-2 NA CASSLSGGAVTGELFF TGTGCCAGCAGCTTATCTGGGGGCGCGGTTACCGGGGAGCTGTTTTTT